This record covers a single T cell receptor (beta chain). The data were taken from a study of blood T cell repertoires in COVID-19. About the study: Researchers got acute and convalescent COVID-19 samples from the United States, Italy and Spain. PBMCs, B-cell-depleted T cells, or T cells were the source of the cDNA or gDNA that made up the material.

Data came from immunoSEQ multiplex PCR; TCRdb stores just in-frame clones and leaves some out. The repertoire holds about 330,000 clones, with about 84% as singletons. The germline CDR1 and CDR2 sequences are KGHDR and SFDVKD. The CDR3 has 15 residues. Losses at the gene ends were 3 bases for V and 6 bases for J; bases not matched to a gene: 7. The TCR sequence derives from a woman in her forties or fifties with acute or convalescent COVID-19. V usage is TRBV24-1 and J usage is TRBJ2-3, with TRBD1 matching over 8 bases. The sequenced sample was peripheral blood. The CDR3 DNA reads TGTGCCACCAGTGATGCGGACAGGGTGTATGATACGCAGTATTTT. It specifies CATSDADRVYDTQYF.